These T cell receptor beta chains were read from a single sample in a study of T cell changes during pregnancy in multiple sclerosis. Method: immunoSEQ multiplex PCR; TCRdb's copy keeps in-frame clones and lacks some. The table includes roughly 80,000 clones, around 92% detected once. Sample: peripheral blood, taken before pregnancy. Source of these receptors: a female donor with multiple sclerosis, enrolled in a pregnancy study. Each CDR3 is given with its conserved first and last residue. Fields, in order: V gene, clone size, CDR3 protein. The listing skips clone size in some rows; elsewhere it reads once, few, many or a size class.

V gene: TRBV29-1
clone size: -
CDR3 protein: CSVDGGTDTQYF

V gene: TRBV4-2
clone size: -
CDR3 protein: CASRGQGSYEQYF

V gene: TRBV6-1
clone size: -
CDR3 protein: CASSEVGQDYEQYF

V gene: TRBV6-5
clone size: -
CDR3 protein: CASAYNTGELFF

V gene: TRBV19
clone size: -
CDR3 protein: CASSAPTVGRAYNIQYF

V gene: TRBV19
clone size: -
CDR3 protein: CATTSGAGFLNEQFF

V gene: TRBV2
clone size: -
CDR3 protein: CASSSYRQPGYTF

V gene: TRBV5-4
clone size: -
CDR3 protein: CASSLGSAGVTEQYF

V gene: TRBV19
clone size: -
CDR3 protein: CASRPGLAGLGPEERDTQYF

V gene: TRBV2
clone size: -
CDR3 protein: CASSEGAGAQYF

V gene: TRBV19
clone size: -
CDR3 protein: CATSIGGVSAFF

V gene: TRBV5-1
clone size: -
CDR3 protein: CASSSGQGLGYGYTF

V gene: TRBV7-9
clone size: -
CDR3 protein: CASSSSGTGNEKLFF

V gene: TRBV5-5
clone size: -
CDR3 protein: CASSSEAGQPQHF

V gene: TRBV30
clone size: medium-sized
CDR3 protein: CAWSEGAYEQYF

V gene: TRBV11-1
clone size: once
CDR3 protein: CASTVLTGGGRAFF

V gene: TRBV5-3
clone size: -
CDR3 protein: CARSPTGSSNTGELFF

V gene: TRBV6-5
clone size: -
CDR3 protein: CASSLGGGVYGYTF

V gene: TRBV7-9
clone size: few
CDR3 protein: CASRPTGLLTGELFF

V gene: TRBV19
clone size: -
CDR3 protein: CASTFQGIYNEQFF

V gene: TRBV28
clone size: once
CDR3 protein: CASRSSGSRETQYF

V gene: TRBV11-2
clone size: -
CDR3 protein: CASSLRTGTGELFF

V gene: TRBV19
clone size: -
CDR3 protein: CATGTGGLPYEQYF

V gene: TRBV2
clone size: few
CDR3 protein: CASRDRTGTVREKLFF

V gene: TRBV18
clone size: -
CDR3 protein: CASSLTGQTGELFF

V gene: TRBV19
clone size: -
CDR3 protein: CASGRGLGRSYEQYF

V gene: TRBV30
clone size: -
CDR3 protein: CAWAHRDNQPQHF

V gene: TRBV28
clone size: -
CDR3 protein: CASREGGTEAFF

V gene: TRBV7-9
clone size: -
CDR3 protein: CASSSGDSRSYEQYF

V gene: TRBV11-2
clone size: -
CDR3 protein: CASSLIVGLAGSTTQYF

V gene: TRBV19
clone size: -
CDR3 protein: CASSIAPVKGEAFF

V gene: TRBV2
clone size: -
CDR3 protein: CASRSMEDTEAFF

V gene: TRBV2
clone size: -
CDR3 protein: CASRRDRGGITNEKLFF

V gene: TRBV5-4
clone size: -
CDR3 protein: CASSRGFAGTETQYF

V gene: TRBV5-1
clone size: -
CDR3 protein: CASSPGQGAGEQYF

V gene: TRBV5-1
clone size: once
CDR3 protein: CASSGGTGELFF

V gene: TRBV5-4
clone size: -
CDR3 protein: CASSSTGADYEQYF

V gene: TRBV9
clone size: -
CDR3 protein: CASSPFSGISYEQYF

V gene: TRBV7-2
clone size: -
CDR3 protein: CASSLGTSGIYEQYF

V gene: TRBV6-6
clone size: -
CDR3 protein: CAGSPLGGAGNTIYF

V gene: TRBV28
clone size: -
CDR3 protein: CASSNLAGLGPNEQFF

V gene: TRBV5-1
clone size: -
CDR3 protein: CASSLVSGTNTGELFF

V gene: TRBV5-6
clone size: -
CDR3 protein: CASSLAGTRYEQYF

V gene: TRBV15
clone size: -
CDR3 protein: CATSRDRTRGGLQETQYF

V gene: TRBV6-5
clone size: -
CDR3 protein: CASKPPGGNYGYTF

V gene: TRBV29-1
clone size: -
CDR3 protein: CSVELAVYNEQFF

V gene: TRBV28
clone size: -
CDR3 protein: CASSSRLARHEQYF

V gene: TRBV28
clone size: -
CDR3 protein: CASSPSSTDTQYF

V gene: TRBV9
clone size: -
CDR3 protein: CASSALAGATDTQYF

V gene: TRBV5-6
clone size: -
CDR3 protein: CASSLWARKQYEQYF

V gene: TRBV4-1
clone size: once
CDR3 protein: CASSQDPPGGLTDTQYF

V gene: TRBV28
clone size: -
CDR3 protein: CASSPGWNTEAFF

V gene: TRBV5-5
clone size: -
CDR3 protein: CASKEAALPQETQYF

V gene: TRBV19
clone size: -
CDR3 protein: CATSQGTHEQYF

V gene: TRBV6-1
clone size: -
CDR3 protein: CASSAGGTYEQYF

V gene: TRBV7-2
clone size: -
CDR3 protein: CASSYPPGGNTEAFF

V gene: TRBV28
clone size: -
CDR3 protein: CASSSGQGYQPQHF

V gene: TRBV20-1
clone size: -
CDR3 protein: CSAGTGGVQYF